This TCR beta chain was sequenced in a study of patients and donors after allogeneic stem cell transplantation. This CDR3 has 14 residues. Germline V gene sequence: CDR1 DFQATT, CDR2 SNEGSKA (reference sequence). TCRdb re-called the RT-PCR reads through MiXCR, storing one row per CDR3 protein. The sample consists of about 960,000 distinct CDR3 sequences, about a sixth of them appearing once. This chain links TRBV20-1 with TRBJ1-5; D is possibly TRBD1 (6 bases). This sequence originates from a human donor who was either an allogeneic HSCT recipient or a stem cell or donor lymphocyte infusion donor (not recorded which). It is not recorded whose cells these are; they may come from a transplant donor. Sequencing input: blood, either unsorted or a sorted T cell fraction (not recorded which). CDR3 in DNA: TGCAGCGCAACTCTACAGGGATCGGGTCAGCCCCAGCATTTT. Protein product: CSATLQGSGQPQHF.